This TCR beta chain emerged from a study of OX40 agonist ivuxolimab in advanced cancers. Looking at the study overall: Ivuxolimab was an agonistic, fully human IgG2 monoclonal antibody directed against OX40 (CD134), a costimulatory receptor. Peripheral TCRbeta sequencing aimed to test whether ivuxolimab altered TCR sequence diversity and caused clonal T-cell expansion. Of the approximately 50 dose-escalation patients, hepatocellular carcinoma was present in about 20, melanoma in around 15, renal cell carcinoma in 9 and head and neck cancer in 9. The paper covers the monotherapy dose-escalation part of the phase I ivuxolimab trial, which included N of about 50 patients. A male proportion of roughly 85% and a mean age of 60 years, ranging from roughly 23 to 80, were recorded for the dose-escalation cohort. Patients were allowed to have had prior anti-PD-1, anti-PD-L1 or anti-CTLA-4 therapy, and approximately 40% of the dose-escalation patients had been treated with checkpoint inhibitors. Intravenous ivuxolimab was administered to patients every 2 weeks at six dose levels: 0.01, 0.1, 0.3, 1.5, 3 and 10 mg/kg. Three dose-escalation patients achieved partial responses, one with hepatocellular carcinoma and two with cutaneous melanoma.

Genomic DNA was extracted from sorted cells for sequencing of the TCRbeta CDR3 region. The immunoSEQ Assay was used for sequencing of TCRbeta CDR3 regions. This immuneACCESS table, as held by TCRdb, lists in-frame sequences with V and J called but not all clones. Of the missing ones, under half trace to an unresolved V gene in checked studies; the others have no known cause. This sample has approximately 81,000 clones in its table, and about 88% of those were observed once. Just under 1% of the sample rests with the top ten. Including the terminal cysteine and phenylalanine, the CDR3 comprises 15 residues. Left in the record is the CDR3 DNA by itself, 45 bases read in frame from the first base. Compared with germline, V lacks 4 bases and J lacks 3 bases; bases without a gene match: 6. CDR1 and CDR2, per the germline V gene (reference sequence), are SGHNT and YYREEE. The trial excluded patients who had a history of autoimmune disease or were on systemic immunosuppression. In every dose cohort, peripheral blood was drawn for TCR sequencing at baseline, cycle 4 day 1, and cycle 7 day 1. Samples were obtained from an open-label, multicenter, first-in-human phase I dose-escalation trial of ivuxolimab. Adults with locally advanced or metastatic melanoma, renal cell carcinoma, hepatocellular carcinoma or head and neck squamous cell carcinoma were enrolled in the trial. Before TCR sequencing, CD4+ T cells and CD8+ T cells were sorted from peripheral blood as separate populations.

Comments on this clone: Which antigen it targets is not known. Qualities for individual bases were not recorded, and no much larger clone is one base off.

What the research found in general, with its limitations: Low levels of normalized T-cell clonal expansion were also seen in some patients who did not respond. On average, CD8+ T cells showed more expanded clones than CD4+ T cells after ivuxolimab. In partial responders in the 0.1-3.0 mg/kg groups, normalized peripheral clonal expansion was found to be among the lowest, especially among CD8+ T cells. At doses of 0.1 to 3.0 mg/kg, clonal expansion of both CD4+ and CD8+ blood T cells was observed from baseline to week 6. Antigen specificity was not determined for the clonally expanded peripheral T cells.

The sequence joins TRBV5-4 to TRBJ2-2, and 7 junctional nucleotides match TRBD2. This sample comprised CD4+ or CD8+ T cells sorted from blood, obtained in a trial of the OX40 agonist ivuxolimab. The receptor's source is an adult with an advanced solid tumor such as melanoma, head and neck, liver or kidney cancer. This receptor has the CDR3 CASSPGLVDTGELFF. The nucleotides are TGTGCCAGCAGCCCCGGACTAGTCGACACCGGGGAGCTGTTTTTT. This CDR3, with the reference TRBV5-4 and TRBJ2-2 proteins standing in past its ends, gives the full variable domain ETGVTQSPTHLIKTRGQQVTLRCSSQSGHNTVSWYQQALGQGPQFIFQYYREEENGRGNFPPRFSGLQFPNYSSELNVNALELDDSALYLCASSPGLVDTGELFFGEGSRLTVL.